The clone carrying this TCR beta chain was picked up many times. Its antigen remains unidentified. This sample was included in a study of early T cells in non-severe SARS-CoV-2 infection. Study background: Sequencing of unsorted whole blood was done on bulk RNA, leaving chains unpaired.

Germline-derived CDR1 and CDR2 are MRHNA and SNTAGT. V lost 3 bases to trimming and J lost 4 bases, with 3 bases between them. The CDR3 loop spans 12 amino acids. Study-wide findings and caveats: The study's VDJdb matching favored anti-spike CD8 responses and missed private and CD4 specificities.

Attachment of unique molecular identifiers was made to individual cDNA molecules. TCRdb re-called the 5' RACE reads with MiXCR, one entry per CDR3 protein. The sample carries 25,000 to 30,000 distinct CDR3 sequences, about 4% recorded once. The clonotype originates from an adult who was a healthcare worker with PCR-confirmed SARS-CoV-2 infection or an uninfected control (not recorded which). The sequencing sample was made of whole blood. The J gene is TRBJ2-2, the V gene TRBV6-4; no reliable D call. The CDR3 DNA sequence: TGTGCCAGCAGTGATCTCACCGGGGAGCTGTTTTTT. Protein: CASSDLTGELFF.